A selection of T cell receptor beta chains follows, all from one sample in a study of T cell changes during pregnancy in multiple sclerosis. Libraries were prepared by immunoSEQ multiplex PCR; TCRdb keeps only in-frame clonotypes and omits some of them. The sample has some 48,000 clones, approximately 90% seen once. Sequences were derived from CD8+ T cells from peripheral blood mononuclear cells, sampled in the second trimester of pregnancy. These receptors all come from a female donor with multiple sclerosis, enrolled in a pregnancy study. The CDR3 runs from the conserved cysteine through the conserved F or W. The order of the fields is clone size, CDR3 length, J gene, V gene, D gene, CDR3 protein, CDR3 DNA. D genes are given only for firm matches. Clone size is stated in some rows and not others, as once, few, many or a class when expanded.

clone size: -
CDR3 length: 15
J gene: TRBJ1-5
V gene: TRBV28
D gene: TRBD1
CDR3 protein: CASSPQGESNQPQHF
CDR3 DNA: TGTGCCAGCAGCCCTCAGGGGGAGAGCAATCAGCCCCAGCATTTT

clone size: -
CDR3 length: 15
J gene: TRBJ2-3
V gene: TRBV19
D gene: TRBD2
CDR3 protein: CASTFGGFSTDTQYF
CDR3 DNA: TGTGCCAGTACCTTCGGGGGGTTCAGCACAGATACGCAGTATTTT

clone size: -
CDR3 length: 12
J gene: TRBJ1-1
V gene: TRBV29-1
D gene: -
CDR3 protein: CSVEQGHTEAFF
CDR3 DNA: TGCAGCGTTGAACAGGGGCACACTGAAGCTTTCTTT

clone size: -
CDR3 length: 13
J gene: TRBJ1-1
V gene: TRBV6-5
D gene: TRBD1
CDR3 protein: CASSPTGYTEAFF
CDR3 DNA: TGTGCCAGCAGTCCGACAGGGTACACTGAAGCTTTCTTT

clone size: -
CDR3 length: 16
J gene: TRBJ2-3
V gene: TRBV6-6
D gene: TRBD2
CDR3 protein: CASSFTGGGRTDTQYF
CDR3 DNA: TGTGCCAGCAGTTTCACCGGGGGGGGTCGGACAGATACGCAGTATTTT

clone size: -
CDR3 length: 13
J gene: TRBJ1-1
V gene: TRBV6-1
D gene: -
CDR3 protein: CASSQDTDKEAFF
CDR3 DNA: TGTGCCAGCAGTCAGGACACGGACAAGGAGGCTTTCTTT

clone size: -
CDR3 length: 15
J gene: TRBJ2-5
V gene: TRBV2
D gene: TRBD1
CDR3 protein: CASSEGVQGVATQYF
CDR3 DNA: TGTGCCAGCAGTGAAGGCGTGCAGGGGGTAGCGACCCAGTACTTC

clone size: -
CDR3 length: 14
J gene: TRBJ1-1
V gene: TRBV6-4
D gene: -
CDR3 protein: CASSDSTGAAEAFF
CDR3 DNA: TGTGCCAGCAGTGACTCTACAGGCGCCGCTGAAGCTTTCTTT

clone size: -
CDR3 length: 15
J gene: TRBJ2-5
V gene: TRBV6-1
D gene: TRBD2
CDR3 protein: CASGTRAGGQETQYF
CDR3 DNA: TGTGCCAGCGGCACCCGAGCGGGGGGGCAAGAGACCCAGTACTTC

clone size: -
CDR3 length: 12
J gene: TRBJ2-7
V gene: TRBV11-2
D gene: -
CDR3 protein: CASRRQVPEQYF
CDR3 DNA: TGTGCCAGCAGACGACAGGTACCCGAGCAGTACTTC

clone size: -
CDR3 length: 15
J gene: TRBJ2-2
V gene: TRBV7-9
D gene: -
CDR3 protein: CASSPGAQAGGELFF
CDR3 DNA: TGTGCCAGCAGCCCCGGAGCCCAGGCGGGCGGGGAGCTGTTTTTT

clone size: -
CDR3 length: 12
J gene: TRBJ2-5
V gene: TRBV7-6
D gene: TRBD2
CDR3 protein: CASSSGGETQYF
CDR3 DNA: TGTGCCAGCAGTTCGGGGGGAGAGACCCAGTACTTC

clone size: -
CDR3 length: 16
J gene: TRBJ2-1
V gene: TRBV25-1
D gene: TRBD1
CDR3 protein: CASSEYFRGRGDEQFF
CDR3 DNA: TGTGCCAGCAGTGAATATTTTAGGGGGCGCGGAGATGAGCAGTTCTTC

clone size: -
CDR3 length: 16
J gene: TRBJ2-2
V gene: TRBV7-9
D gene: -
CDR3 protein: CASSEPAVANTGELFF
CDR3 DNA: TGTGCCAGCAGCGAACCGGCGGTCGCGAACACCGGGGAGCTGTTTTTT

clone size: -
CDR3 length: 14
J gene: TRBJ1-1
V gene: TRBV7-6
D gene: -
CDR3 protein: CASSPLRGSGEAFF
CDR3 DNA: TGTGCCAGCAGCCCTCTCCGGGGGTCGGGAGAAGCTTTCTTT

clone size: -
CDR3 length: 15
J gene: TRBJ2-1
V gene: TRBV6-4
D gene: TRBD2
CDR3 protein: CASSETGGAYNEQFF
CDR3 DNA: TGTGCCAGCAGTGAGACGGGGGGGGCCTACAATGAGCAGTTCTTC

clone size: -
CDR3 length: 15
J gene: TRBJ1-5
V gene: TRBV25-1
D gene: -
CDR3 protein: CASSDLLGDGKPQHF
CDR3 DNA: TGTGCCAGCAGTGACCTATTGGGAGACGGGAAGCCCCAGCATTTT

clone size: -
CDR3 length: 17
J gene: TRBJ2-6
V gene: TRBV9
D gene: -
CDR3 protein: CASSPGISTDLGNVLTF
CDR3 DNA: TGTGCCAGCAGCCCCGGAATATCGACAGATCTGGGCAACGTCCTGACTTTC

clone size: -
CDR3 length: 14
J gene: TRBJ1-4
V gene: TRBV30
D gene: -
CDR3 protein: CAWSPRGGVEKLFF
CDR3 DNA: TGTGCCTGGAGTCCTCGAGGAGGAGTCGAAAAACTGTTTTTT

clone size: once
CDR3 length: 12
J gene: TRBJ2-7
V gene: TRBV29-1
D gene: TRBD1
CDR3 protein: CSVAGQGIEQYF
CDR3 DNA: TGCAGCGTTGCTGGACAGGGGATCGAGCAGTACTTC

clone size: -
CDR3 length: 18
J gene: TRBJ2-7
V gene: TRBV5-1
D gene: -
CDR3 protein: CASSLSFAAQGRSYEQYF
CDR3 DNA: TGCGCCAGCAGCTTGAGTTTCGCGGCACAGGGTCGTTCCTACGAGCAGTACTTC

clone size: -
CDR3 length: 16
J gene: TRBJ2-1
V gene: TRBV9
D gene: -
CDR3 protein: CASSVGGAIALSEQFF
CDR3 DNA: TGTGCCAGCAGCGTAGGGGGAGCTATAGCCCTTAGTGAGCAGTTCTTC

clone size: -
CDR3 length: 15
J gene: TRBJ2-3
V gene: TRBV19
D gene: TRBD1
CDR3 protein: CASSIMTGSTDTQYF
CDR3 DNA: TGTGCCAGTAGTATCATGACAGGGAGCACAGATACGCAGTATTTT

clone size: -
CDR3 length: 14
J gene: TRBJ2-7
V gene: TRBV19
D gene: TRBD1
CDR3 protein: CASTQQGASGEQYF
CDR3 DNA: TGTGCCAGTACCCAACAGGGGGCCTCCGGCGAGCAGTACTTC

clone size: -
CDR3 length: 12
J gene: TRBJ2-1
V gene: TRBV11-2
D gene: -
CDR3 protein: CASSFGLNEQFF
CDR3 DNA: TGTGCCAGCAGCTTCGGTTTGAATGAGCAGTTCTTC

clone size: -
CDR3 length: 12
J gene: TRBJ2-7
V gene: TRBV6-6
D gene: TRBD2
CDR3 protein: CATAGGTDEQYF
CDR3 DNA: TGTGCCACAGCGGGGGGCACGGACGAGCAGTACTTC

clone size: -
CDR3 length: 11
J gene: TRBJ1-1
V gene: TRBV6-5
D gene: -
CDR3 protein: CASSYYREAFF
CDR3 DNA: TGTGCCAGCAGTTACTACAGGGAAGCTTTCTTT

clone size: -
CDR3 length: 14
J gene: TRBJ1-1
V gene: TRBV7-6
D gene: -
CDR3 protein: CASSQAGLNTEAFF
CDR3 DNA: TGTGCCAGCAGCCAAGCGGGTTTGAACACTGAAGCTTTCTTT

clone size: -
CDR3 length: 13
J gene: TRBJ2-7
V gene: TRBV14
D gene: TRBD1
CDR3 protein: CASRRQGAYEQYF
CDR3 DNA: TGTGCCAGCAGGAGACAGGGCGCCTACGAGCAGTACTTC

clone size: -
CDR3 length: 15
J gene: TRBJ1-1
V gene: TRBV11-2
D gene: -
CDR3 protein: CASSLDPGGRTEAFF
CDR3 DNA: TGTGCCAGCAGCTTAGATCCGGGAGGTCGGACTGAAGCTTTCTTT

clone size: -
CDR3 length: 10
J gene: TRBJ1-1
V gene: TRBV10-2
D gene: -
CDR3 protein: CATRTERAFF
CDR3 DNA: TGCGCCACCCGGACAGAAAGGGCTTTCTTT

clone size: -
CDR3 length: 13
J gene: TRBJ1-4
V gene: TRBV5-6
D gene: -
CDR3 protein: CASSLGGDEKLFF
CDR3 DNA: TGTGCCAGCAGCTTGGGCGGAGATGAAAAACTGTTTTTT

clone size: -
CDR3 length: 17
J gene: TRBJ2-1
V gene: TRBV23-1
D gene: -
CDR3 protein: CASSQSSPRHAYNEQFF
CDR3 DNA: TGCGCCAGCAGTCAATCGAGCCCGAGACATGCATACAATGAGCAGTTCTTC

clone size: -
CDR3 length: 15
J gene: TRBJ1-2
V gene: TRBV7-9
D gene: -
CDR3 protein: CASSLEATGKHGYTF
CDR3 DNA: TGTGCCAGCAGCTTAGAGGCGACAGGAAAGCATGGCTACACCTTC

clone size: -
CDR3 length: 18
J gene: TRBJ2-5
V gene: TRBV4-1
D gene: TRBD2
CDR3 protein: CASSQRGTSGENQETQYF
CDR3 DNA: TGCGCCAGCAGCCAACGCGGAACTAGCGGGGAAAACCAAGAGACCCAGTACTTC

clone size: -
CDR3 length: 12
J gene: TRBJ1-2
V gene: TRBV9
D gene: -
CDR3 protein: CASSSGEGGYTF
CDR3 DNA: TGTGCCAGCAGCTCAGGCGAGGGAGGGTACACCTTC

clone size: -
CDR3 length: 14
J gene: TRBJ2-1
V gene: TRBV28
D gene: TRBD1
CDR3 protein: CASSRTGTYNEQFF
CDR3 DNA: TGTGCCAGCAGTAGGACAGGGACCTACAATGAGCAGTTCTTC

clone size: -
CDR3 length: 13
J gene: TRBJ2-5
V gene: TRBV7-2
D gene: -
CDR3 protein: CASSPGGRETQYF
CDR3 DNA: TGTGCCAGCAGCCCCGGGGGGCGAGAGACCCAGTACTTC

clone size: -
CDR3 length: 15
J gene: TRBJ1-6
V gene: TRBV18
D gene: TRBD1
CDR3 protein: CASSPNRGSYSPLHF
CDR3 DNA: TGTGCCAGCTCACCAAACAGGGGGAGTTATTCACCCCTCCACTTT

clone size: -
CDR3 length: 17
J gene: TRBJ2-1
V gene: TRBV27
D gene: TRBD1
CDR3 protein: CASSLGPGTGGGNEQFF
CDR3 DNA: TGTGCCAGCAGTTTGGGGCCCGGGACAGGGGGCGGGAATGAGCAGTTCTTC

clone size: -
CDR3 length: 16
J gene: TRBJ2-7
V gene: TRBV10-1
D gene: -
CDR3 protein: CASSESAVGSSYEQYF
CDR3 DNA: TGCGCCAGCAGTGAGTCGGCCGTCGGGAGCTCCTACGAGCAGTACTTC

clone size: -
CDR3 length: 13
J gene: TRBJ2-7
V gene: TRBV29-1
D gene: TRBD1
CDR3 protein: CSVGTGDYGEQYF
CDR3 DNA: TGCAGCGTTGGGACAGGCGACTACGGTGAGCAGTACTTC

clone size: -
CDR3 length: 15
J gene: TRBJ2-7
V gene: TRBV6-6
D gene: TRBD2
CDR3 protein: CASSYWRGAPYEQYF
CDR3 DNA: TGTGCCAGCAGTTACTGGCGGGGGGCCCCCTACGAGCAGTACTTC

clone size: -
CDR3 length: 16
J gene: TRBJ2-1
V gene: TRBV27
D gene: TRBD2
CDR3 protein: CASSSYPGLAGVEQFF
CDR3 DNA: TGTGCCAGCAGTTCTTACCCGGGACTAGCGGGGGTTGAGCAGTTCTTC

clone size: -
CDR3 length: 15
J gene: TRBJ1-5
V gene: TRBV6-5
D gene: -
CDR3 protein: CASSYSSGVGQPQHF
CDR3 DNA: TGTGCCAGCAGTTACTCGTCAGGGGTTGGTCAGCCCCAGCATTTT

clone size: once
CDR3 length: 12
J gene: TRBJ2-3
V gene: TRBV13
D gene: -
CDR3 protein: CASSRSTDTQYF
CDR3 DNA: TGTGCCAGCAGTCGGAGCACAGATACGCAGTATTTT

clone size: -
CDR3 length: 14
J gene: TRBJ2-1
V gene: TRBV9
D gene: -
CDR3 protein: CASSDGGDLNEQFF
CDR3 DNA: TGTGCCAGCAGCGACGGCGGGGACTTGAATGAGCAGTTCTTC

clone size: -
CDR3 length: 13
J gene: TRBJ2-7
V gene: TRBV2
D gene: -
CDR3 protein: CATSRDTSYEQYF
CDR3 DNA: TGTGCCACCTCCCGGGACACCAGCTACGAGCAGTACTTC

clone size: -
CDR3 length: 15
J gene: TRBJ2-7
V gene: TRBV19
D gene: -
CDR3 protein: CASSIGRNGDYEQYF
CDR3 DNA: TGTGCCAGTAGTATTGGAAGGAACGGAGACTACGAGCAGTACTTC

clone size: -
CDR3 length: 14
J gene: TRBJ1-6
V gene: TRBV27
D gene: -
CDR3 protein: CASSLGRGWSPLHF
CDR3 DNA: TGTGCCAGCAGTTTGGGGAGAGGGTGGTCACCCCTCCACTTT

clone size: -
CDR3 length: 17
J gene: TRBJ1-2
V gene: TRBV5-4
D gene: TRBD1
CDR3 protein: CASSSPGTDLINYGYTF
CDR3 DNA: TGTGCCAGCAGCTCCCCCGGGACAGATCTTATTAACTATGGCTACACCTTC

clone size: -
CDR3 length: 16
J gene: TRBJ2-3
V gene: TRBV9
D gene: TRBD2
CDR3 protein: CASSGSGGVSTDTQYF
CDR3 DNA: TGTGCCAGCAGCGGAAGCGGGGGGGTTTCCACAGATACGCAGTATTTT

clone size: few
CDR3 length: 15
J gene: TRBJ2-7
V gene: TRBV27
D gene: TRBD2
CDR3 protein: CASNKLAGVFHEQYF
CDR3 DNA: TGTGCCAGCAATAAACTAGCGGGAGTTTTCCACGAGCAGTACTTC